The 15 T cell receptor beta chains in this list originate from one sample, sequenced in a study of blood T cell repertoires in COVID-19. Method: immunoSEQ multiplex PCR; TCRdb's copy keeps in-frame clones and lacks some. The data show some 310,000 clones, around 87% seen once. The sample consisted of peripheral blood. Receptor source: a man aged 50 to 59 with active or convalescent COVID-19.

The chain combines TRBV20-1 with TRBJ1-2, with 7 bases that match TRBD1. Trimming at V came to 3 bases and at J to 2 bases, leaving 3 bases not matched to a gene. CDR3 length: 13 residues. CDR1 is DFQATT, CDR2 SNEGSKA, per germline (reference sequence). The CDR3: CSASWDSNYGYTF. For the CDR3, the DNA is TGCAGTGCTAGTTGGGACAGCAACTATGGCTACACCTTC.

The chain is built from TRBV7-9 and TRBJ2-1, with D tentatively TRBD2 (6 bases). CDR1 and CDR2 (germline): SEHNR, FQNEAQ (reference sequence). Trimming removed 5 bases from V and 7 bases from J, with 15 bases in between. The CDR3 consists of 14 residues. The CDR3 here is CASSPPSGQNEQFF. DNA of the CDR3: TGTGCCAGCAGCCCCCCAAGCGGGCAGAATGAGCAGTTCTTC.

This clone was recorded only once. The CDR3 nucleotides are TGTGCCAGCAGCACACACCGGGACAGAGCTAACACCGGGGAGCTGTTTTTT. It encodes CASSTHRDRANTGELFF. The genes are TRBV9 and TRBJ2-2, with TRBD1 matching over 7 bases. After removal of 4 bases from V and 2 bases from J, the junction contained 11 bases not matched to a gene. Per germline, CDR1 SGDLS and CDR2 YYNGEE. The CDR3 length is 17 residues.

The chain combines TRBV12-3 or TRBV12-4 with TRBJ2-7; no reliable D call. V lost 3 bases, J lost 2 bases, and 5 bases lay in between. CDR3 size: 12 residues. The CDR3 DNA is TGTGCCAGCAGTTTTAGCACCTACGAGCAGTACTTC. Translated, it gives CASSFSTYEQYF.

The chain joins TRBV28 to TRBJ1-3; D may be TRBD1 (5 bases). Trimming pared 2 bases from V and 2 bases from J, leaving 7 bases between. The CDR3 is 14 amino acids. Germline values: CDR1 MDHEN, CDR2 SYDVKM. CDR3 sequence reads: CASSLGQAGNTIYF. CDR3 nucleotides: TGTGCCAGCAGTTTAGGACAAGCTGGAAACACCATATATTTT.

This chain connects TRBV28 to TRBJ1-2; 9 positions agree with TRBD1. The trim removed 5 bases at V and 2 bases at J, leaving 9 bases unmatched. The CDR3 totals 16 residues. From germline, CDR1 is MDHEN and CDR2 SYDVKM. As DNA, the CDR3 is TGTGCCAGCAGTATCGCCTGGACAGGGGTAAACTATGGCTACACCTTC. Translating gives CASSIAWTGVNYGYTF.

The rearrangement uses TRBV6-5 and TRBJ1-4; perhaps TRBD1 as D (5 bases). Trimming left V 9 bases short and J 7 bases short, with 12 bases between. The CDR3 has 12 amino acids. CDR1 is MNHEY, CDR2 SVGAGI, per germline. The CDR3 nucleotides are TGTGCCAGAGGGGTTTTAGGTGAAAAACTGTTTTTT. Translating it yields CARGVLGEKLFF.

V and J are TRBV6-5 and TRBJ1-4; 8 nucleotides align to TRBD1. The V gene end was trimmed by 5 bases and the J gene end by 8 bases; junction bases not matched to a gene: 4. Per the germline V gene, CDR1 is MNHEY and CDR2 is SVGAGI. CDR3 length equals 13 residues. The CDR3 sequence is CASSLGTGEKLFF. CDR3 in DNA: TGTGCCAGCAGTCTCGGGACAGGAGAAAAACTGTTTTTT.

The CDR3 nucleotides read TGTGCCAGCAGGCGGGACCTCAGGACCGGGGAGCTGTTTTTT. Translation: CASRRDLRTGELFF. This chain connects TRBV11-2 to TRBJ2-2; D might be TRBD2 (6 bases). V lost 6 bases and J lost 5, with 13 bases in between. From germline, CDR1 is SGHAT and CDR2 FQNNGV. The CDR3 is 14 residues long.

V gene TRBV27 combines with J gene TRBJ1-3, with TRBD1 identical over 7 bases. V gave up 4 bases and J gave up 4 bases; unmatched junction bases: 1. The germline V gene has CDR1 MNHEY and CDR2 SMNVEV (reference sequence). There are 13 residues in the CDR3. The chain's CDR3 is CASSSGQGNTIYF. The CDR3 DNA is TGTGCCAGCAGTTCGGGACAGGGAAACACCATATATTTT.

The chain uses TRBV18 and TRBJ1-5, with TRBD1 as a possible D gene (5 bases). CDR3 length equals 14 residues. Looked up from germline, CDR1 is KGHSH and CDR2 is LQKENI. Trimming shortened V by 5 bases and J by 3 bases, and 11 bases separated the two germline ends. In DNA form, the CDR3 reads TGTGCCAGCTCATTCCAGGGATACAATCAGCCCCAGCATTTT. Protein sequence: CASSFQGYNQPQHF.

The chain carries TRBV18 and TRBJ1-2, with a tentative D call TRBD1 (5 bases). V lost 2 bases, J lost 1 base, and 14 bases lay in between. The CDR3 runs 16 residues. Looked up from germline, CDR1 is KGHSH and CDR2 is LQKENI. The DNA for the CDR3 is TGTGCCAGCTCACCAGGGGCCAGTACACTTAACTATGGCTACACCTTC. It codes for CASSPGASTLNYGYTF.

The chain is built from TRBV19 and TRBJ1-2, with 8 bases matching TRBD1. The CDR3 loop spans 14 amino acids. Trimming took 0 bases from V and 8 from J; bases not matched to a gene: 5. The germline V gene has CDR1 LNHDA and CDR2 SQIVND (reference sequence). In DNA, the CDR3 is TGTGCCAGTAGTATAGACCGGACAGGGCGAGGCTACACCTTC. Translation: CASSIDRTGRGYTF. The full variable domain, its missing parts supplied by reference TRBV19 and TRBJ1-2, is DGGITQSPKYLFRKEGQNVTLSCEQNLNHDAMYWYRQDPGQGLRLIYYSQIVNDFQKGDIAEGYSVSREKKESFPLTVTSAQKNPTAFYLCASSIDRTGRGYTFGSGTRLTVV.

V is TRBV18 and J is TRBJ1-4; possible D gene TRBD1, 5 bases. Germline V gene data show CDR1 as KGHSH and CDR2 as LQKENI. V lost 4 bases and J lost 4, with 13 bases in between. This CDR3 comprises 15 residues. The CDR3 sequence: CASSRAGPRNEKLFF. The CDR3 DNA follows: TGTGCCAGCTCACGCGCGGGACCGCGTAATGAAAAACTGTTTTTT.

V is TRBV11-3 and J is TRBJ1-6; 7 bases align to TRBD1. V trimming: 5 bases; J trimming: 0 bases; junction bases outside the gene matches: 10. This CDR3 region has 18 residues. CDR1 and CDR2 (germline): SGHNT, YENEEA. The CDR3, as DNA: TGTGCCAGCAGCCCCAGGAGGGGGCGTAGCTCCTATAATTCACCCCTCCACTTT. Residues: CASSPRRGRSSYNSPLHF.